This TCR beta chain appears in the sequencing data of a study of blood T cell repertoires in COVID-19. Study-level information: Researchers got acute and convalescent COVID-19 samples from the United States, Italy and Spain. PBMCs, B-cell-depleted T cells, or T cells provided the cDNA or gDNA that made up the material.

The CDR3 has 16 residues. In the authors' methods: It was from reference gene primer amplification that nucleated cell counts were estimated. The repertoire was sequenced with immunoSEQ multiplex PCR; TCRdb's copy has only in-frame clones and lacks some. The V and J calls and clone size come from that table; D and trimming were worked out from the DNA. The table records roughly 200,000 clones, about 70% of them present only once. This sequence was found in a woman aged 45-65 years with active or convalescent COVID-19. The chain carries TRBV21-1 and TRBJ2-7; TRBD2 reflects the table's D call only, with no check against the DNA. TRBV21-1 is shown as a pseudogene. The specimen was peripheral blood. In DNA, the CDR3 is TGTGCCAGCAGCGAATTAGCGGGAGGCCCTTCCTACGAGCAGTACTTC. Translation: CASSELAGGPSYEQYF.